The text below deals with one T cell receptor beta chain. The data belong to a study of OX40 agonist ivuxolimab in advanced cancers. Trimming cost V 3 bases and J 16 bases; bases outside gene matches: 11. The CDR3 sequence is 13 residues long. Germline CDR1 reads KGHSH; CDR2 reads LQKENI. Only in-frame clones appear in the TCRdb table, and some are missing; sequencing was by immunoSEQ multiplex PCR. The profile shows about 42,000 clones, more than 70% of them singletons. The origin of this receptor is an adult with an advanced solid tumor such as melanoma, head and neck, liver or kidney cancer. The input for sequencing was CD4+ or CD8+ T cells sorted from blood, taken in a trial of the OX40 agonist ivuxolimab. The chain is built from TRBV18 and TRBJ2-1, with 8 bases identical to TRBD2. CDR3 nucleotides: TGTGCCAGCTCACCCACCGGGACTAGAGGAGGATTCTTC. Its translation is CASSPTGTRGGFF.